This record looks at one T cell receptor (beta chain) sequence and its context. Its cognate antigen is unknown. The data are from a study of OX40 agonist ivuxolimab in advanced cancers. Whole-study context: Ivuxolimab was administered intravenously to patients at 0.01 to 10 mg/kg every 2 weeks. Points from the study as a whole: CD8+ T cells showed, on average, more clonal expansion than CD4+ cells.

Trimming at V came to 0 bases and at J to 1 base, leaving 3 bases not matched to a gene. Germline loops: CDR1 LGHNA, CDR2 YNFKEQ. CDR3 length: 17 residues. Profiling relied on immunoSEQ multiplex PCR, and the TCRdb table lists in-frame clones only, not all of them. Altogether about 62,000 clones are present, 85% being singletons, with the ten largest covering about 4%. This clonotype was obtained from an adult with an advanced solid tumor such as melanoma, head and neck, liver or kidney cancer. Specimen: CD4+ or CD8+ T cells sorted from blood, collected in a trial of the OX40 agonist ivuxolimab. This rearrangement joins TRBV4-2 to TRBJ1-1, with TRBD1 identical over 12 bases. Here the CDR3 DNA reads TGTGCCAGCAGCCAAGACCCGGGACAGGGGGCGAACACTGAAGCTTTCTTT. This encodes CASSQDPGQGANTEAFF.